One sample yielded the 21 T cell receptor beta chains listed below, sequenced in a study of OX40 agonist ivuxolimab in advanced cancers. Profiled with immunoSEQ multiplex PCR; TCRdb holds only in-frame clones, not every one. Of 55,000 to 75,000 clones in the sample, roughly nine tenths are singletons; the top ten hold 3% to 4%. Here the sequenced sample was CD4+ or CD8+ T cells sorted from blood, taken in a trial of the OX40 agonist ivuxolimab. The source of these receptors is an adult with an advanced solid tumor such as melanoma, head and neck, liver or kidney cancer.

The V gene is TRBV29-1, the J gene TRBJ2-5; D is undetermined. This CDR3 is built from 15 residues. Germline V gene lookup returns CDR1 SQVTM and CDR2 ANQGSEA. V lost 1 base to trimming and J lost 3 bases, with 15 bases between them. CDR3 sequence reads: CSVEVGEPHKETQYF. CDR3 in DNA: TGCAGCGTTGAAGTTGGTGAGCCTCATAAAGAGACCCAGTACTTC.

The J gene is TRBJ1-1, the V gene TRBV5-4, with D maybe TRBD1 (5 bases). Germline values: CDR1 SGHNT, CDR2 YYREEE (reference sequence). The V end was cut by 3 bases, the J end by 3 bases, with 9 bases between. This CDR3 region has 13 residues. The CDR3 sequence is CASSSGTHTEAFF. CDR3 sequence (DNA): TGTGCCAGCAGCTCCGGGACTCACACTGAAGCTTTCTTT.

This clone was detected only once. The J gene is TRBJ2-2, the V gene TRBV6-6; D is uncertain. This CDR3 has 13 residues. V dropped 6 bases and J dropped 2 bases, with 7 bases sitting between them. In germline, CDR1 is MNHNY, CDR2 SVGAGI (reference sequence). In DNA, the CDR3 is TGTGCCAGCAGCGGAACTAACACCGGGGAGCTGTTTTTT. Residues: CASSGTNTGELFF.

This sequence joins TRBV28 and TRBJ2-6, with a possible D match to TRBD1 (5 bases). The germline V gene encodes CDR1 MDHEN and CDR2 SYDVKM. The CDR3 runs 17 residues. V gave up 5 bases and J gave up 0 bases, with 14 bases separating them. The CDR3 protein is CASSESTVASGANVLTF. CDR3 bases: TGTGCCAGCAGTGAATCGACAGTTGCCTCTGGGGCCAACGTCCTGACTTTC.

About this clone itself: Other DNA sequences of this sample code for an identical CDR3. J is TRBJ1-2 and V is TRBV7-9; the D gene is possibly TRBD1 (6 bases). Looked up from germline, CDR1 is SEHNR and CDR2 is FQNEAQ (reference sequence). The V end was cut by 3 bases, the J end by 8 bases, with 22 bases between. CDR3 size: 16 residues. CDR3 in amino acids: CASSLRNGGPPRGYTF. The CDR3, as DNA: TGTGCCAGCAGCTTGAGGAATGGGGGGCCCCCTCGGGGCTACACCTTC.

This rearrangement joins TRBV5-1 to TRBJ2-7, with TRBD1 identical over 7 bases. This CDR3 contains 14 residues. Trimming cost V 1 base and J 4 bases; bases outside gene matches: 5. CDR1 is SGHRS, CDR2 YFSETQ, per germline. The CDR3 region is CASSLWQGDYEQYF. The CDR3 bases are TGCGCCAGCAGCTTGTGGCAGGGGGATTACGAGCAGTACTTC.

The rearrangement links TRBV5-1 to TRBJ2-6, with D maybe TRBD1 (6 bases). In germline, CDR1 is SGHRS, CDR2 YFSETQ. Trimming shortened V by 0 bases and J by 1 base, and 14 bases separated the two germline ends. The CDR3 loop spans 18 amino acids. The CDR3 DNA is TGCGCCAGCAGCTTGGCCTCAGGGGTAGGGTCTGGGGCCAACGTCCTGACTTTC. Translating it yields CASSLASGVGSGANVLTF.

A single count supports this clone. The V gene is TRBV9, the J gene TRBJ2-7, with TRBD2 as a possible D gene (7 bases). V lost 4 bases and J lost 4, with 18 bases in between. CDR1 and CDR2 (germline): SGDLS, YYNGEE. The CDR3 is 15 amino acids. In DNA form, the CDR3 reads TGTGCCAGCAGCCCTTGGGGGGGCGAGGGGTACGAGCAGTACTTC. This gives the protein CASSPWGGEGYEQYF.

This clone was seen a single time. The rearrangement joins TRBV5-6 to TRBJ1-3, with D uncertain. The V gene's germline CDR1 is SGHDT and CDR2 YYEEEE. Trimming shortened V by 4 bases and J by 0 bases, and 8 bases separated the two germline ends. CDR3 length: 14 residues. The CDR3 nucleotides read TGTGCCAGCAGCATAGCGAACTCTGGAAACACCATATATTTT. Amino acid sequence: CASSIANSGNTIYF.

This chain connects TRBV7-2 to TRBJ2-1, with 9 positions matching TRBD2. The CDR3 is made up of 16 amino acids. Trimming at V came to 5 bases and at J to 5 bases, leaving 10 bases not matched to a gene. The germline CDR1 and CDR2 sequences are SGHTA and FQGNSA. CDR3 region: CASSPIAGANDNEQFF. CDR3 nucleotides: TGTGCCAGCAGCCCAATAGCGGGAGCGAATGACAATGAGCAGTTCTTC. Drawing the rest from reference TRBV7-2 and TRBJ2-1, the complete variable domain is GAGVSQSPSNKVTEKGKDVELRCDPISGHTALYWYRQSLGQGLEFLIYFQGNSAPDKSGLPSDRFSAERTGGSVSTLTIQRTQQEDSAVYLCASSPIAGANDNEQFFGPGTRLTVL.

Concerning this clone: Other DNA sequences of this sample code for an identical CDR3. The CDR3 sequence is CASSYGTSYEQYF. The CDR3, as DNA: TGTGCCAGCAGTTACGGGACCTCCTACGAGCAGTACTTC. The rearrangement uses TRBV6-5 and TRBJ2-7; D is tentatively TRBD1 or TRBD2 (5 bases each). CDR3 size: 13 residues. Germline loops: CDR1 MNHEY, CDR2 SVGAGI. Trimming stripped 2 bases from V and 0 bases from J, with 5 bases between.

The V gene is TRBV4-3, the J gene TRBJ2-1; 7 nucleotides agree with TRBD2. Germline trimming cut 4 bases from V and 0 bases from J; bases unmatched to any gene: 6. Per the germline V gene, CDR1 is LGHNA and CDR2 is YSLEER. This CDR3 comprises 16 residues. The DNA of the CDR3 is TGCGCCAGCAGCCTCCCGGGACTACACTCCTACAATGAGCAGTTCTTC. This gives the protein CASSLPGLHSYNEQFF.

This sequence joins TRBV5-1 and TRBJ2-3, with 10 bases that match TRBD1. The CDR3 totals 15 residues. V trimming: 0 bases; J trimming: 5 bases; junction bases outside the gene matches: 3. CDR1 is SGHRS and CDR2 is YFSETQ in the germline V gene. CDR3 sequence: CASSLGQGAGDTQYF. As DNA, the CDR3 is TGCGCCAGCAGCTTGGGACAGGGGGCCGGAGATACGCAGTATTTT.

This chain joins TRBV28 and TRBJ2-7; 8 bases agree with TRBD1. J lost 6 bases, V lost 5 bases, and 3 bases had no gene match. The germline V gene has CDR1 MDHEN and CDR2 SYDVKM. The CDR3 extends over 12 amino acids. CDR3 nucleotides: TGTGCCAGCAGTCTTACAGGGGGCGAGCAGTACTTC. Translation gives CASSLTGGEQYF.

This sequence joins TRBV4-2 and TRBJ2-3, with no clear D. The CDR3 is 13 amino acids. Germline values: CDR1 LGHNA, CDR2 YNFKEQ. Trimming took 0 bases from V and 5 from J, leaving 6 bases between them. This CDR3 is CASSQDEKDTQYF. Here the CDR3 DNA reads TGTGCCAGCAGCCAAGACGAGAAAGATACGCAGTATTTT.

V is TRBV28 and J is TRBJ1-2; D possibly corresponds to TRBD1 (5 bases). CDR3 length equals 14 residues. Trimming took off 6 bases at V and 4 bases at J, with 15 bases between the two ends. The germline V gene has CDR1 MDHEN and CDR2 SYDVKM. The DNA for the CDR3 is TGTGCCAGCAGCTCTGACAGCTACTCCTATGGCTACACCTTC. This translates into CASSSDSYSYGYTF.

The genes are TRBV7-6 and TRBJ2-1, with TRBD2 identical over 12 bases. Germline V lookup: CDR1 SGHVS, CDR2 FNYEAQ. V lost 5 bases, J lost 8 bases, and 4 bases stayed unmatched. This CDR3 has 14 amino acids. This CDR3 reads CASSASGRVDEQFF. In DNA, the CDR3 is TGTGCCAGCAGCGCTAGCGGGAGGGTCGATGAGCAGTTCTTC.

The chain combines TRBV15 with TRBJ2-7; 7 nucleotides agree with TRBD1. The germline gives CDR1 LNHNV, CDR2 YYDKDF (reference sequence). This CDR3 spans 18 amino acids. Losses at the gene ends were 0 bases for V and 4 bases for J; bases not matched to a gene: 15. CDR3 DNA sequence: TGTGCCACCAGCAGAGATCATTACAGGGGCCCAAAAATTTACGAGCAGTACTTC. Residues: CATSRDHYRGPKIYEQYF.

The rearrangement uses TRBV27 and TRBJ2-3; tentative D call: TRBD2 (6 bases). V lost 3 bases to trimming and J lost 0 bases, with 10 bases between them. Germline CDR1 reads MNHEY; CDR2 reads SMNVEV (reference sequence). The length of the CDR3 is 15 residues. The CDR3 nucleotides read TGTGCCAGCAGTTTCATCGGGGGTAGCACAGATACGCAGTATTTT. It is translated as CASSFIGGSTDTQYF.

V gene TRBV5-4 combines with J gene TRBJ2-7, with D hard to call. The CDR3 runs to 14 residues. V gave up 0 bases and J gave up 10 bases, with 17 bases separating them. Germline-derived CDR1 and CDR2 are SGHNT and YYREEE (reference sequence). The CDR3 protein is CASSLDPPALGQYF. CDR3 coding DNA: TGTGCCAGCAGCTTGGACCCTCCAGCTCTGGGACAGTACTTC.

The chain carries TRBV15 and TRBJ2-5, with D perhaps TRBD2 (6 bases). From germline, CDR1 is LNHNV and CDR2 YYDKDF (reference sequence). The CDR3 is 15 amino acids. Deletions cut 3 bases from V and 5 bases from J, with 16 bases between. The CDR3 coding sequence is TGTGCCACCAGCAGCAGGGACGGAGGGTTGGAGACCCAGTACTTC. Its translation is CATSSRDGGLETQYF.